This is a list of T cell receptor beta chains from one sample in a study of sequential checkpoint blockade in melanoma. Data came from immunoSEQ multiplex PCR; TCRdb stores just in-frame clones and leaves some out. Of approximately 13,000 clones listed, 74% were seen once; the top ten hold 20% to 30%. This specimen consisted of CD8+ T cells sorted from blood (inferred from file names), obtained from a patient given nivolumab and ipilimumab in sequence. The origin of the receptors is a human donor with melanoma. Each CDR3 is given with its conserved first and last residue. The order of the fields is V gene, D gene, J gene, clone size, CDR3 DNA, CDR3 protein. The D gene is left open where the match is weak. Not every row has a clone size; where given, it reads once, few, many or a size class.

v_call: TRBV6-1
d_call: -
j_call: TRBJ1-4
clone_size: -
cdr3_nt: TGTGCCAGCAGTGAAGGTACAGGGACTAATGAAAAACTGTTTTTT
cdr3_aa: CASSEGTGTNEKLFF

v_call: TRBV9
d_call: -
j_call: TRBJ2-7
clone_size: -
cdr3_nt: TGTGCCAGCAGCGTCGGGGTGGGGACATCCTACGAGCAGTACTTC
cdr3_aa: CASSVGVGTSYEQYF

v_call: TRBV11-2
d_call: TRBD1
j_call: TRBJ2-2
clone_size: -
cdr3_nt: TGTGCCAGCAGCCCCCGGGGAAGGGGGCAGGCCGGGGAGCTGTTTTTT
cdr3_aa: CASSPRGRGQAGELFF

v_call: TRBV6-4
d_call: TRBD1
j_call: TRBJ1-2
clone_size: -
cdr3_nt: TGTGCCAGCAGTCCACAGGGGGCTACTGGCTACACCTTC
cdr3_aa: CASSPQGATGYTF

v_call: TRBV7-6
d_call: -
j_call: TRBJ1-1
clone_size: -
cdr3_nt: TGTGCCAGCAGCTTATCCCAGGGGATGGGGACTGAAGCTTTCTTT
cdr3_aa: CASSLSQGMGTEAFF

v_call: TRBV5-6
d_call: -
j_call: TRBJ2-7
clone_size: -
cdr3_nt: TGTGCCAGCAGCGAGGGTGGACGGTACTACGAGCAGTACTTC
cdr3_aa: CASSEGGRYYEQYF

v_call: TRBV5-1
d_call: TRBD1
j_call: TRBJ2-6
clone_size: medium-sized
cdr3_nt: TGCGCCAGCAGCGGGACAGGGCTCCCTGGGGCCAACGTCCTGACTTTC
cdr3_aa: CASSGTGLPGANVLTF

v_call: TRBV2
d_call: -
j_call: TRBJ1-5
clone_size: once
cdr3_nt: TGTGCCAGCAGAGACAGGAGTAGCAATCAGCCCCAGCATTTT
cdr3_aa: CASRDRSSNQPQHF

v_call: TRBV11-2
d_call: -
j_call: TRBJ2-1
clone_size: -
cdr3_nt: TGTGCCAGCAGCTTAGGGCGGACACTGTACAATGAGCAGTTCTTC
cdr3_aa: CASSLGRTLYNEQFF

v_call: TRBV4-1
d_call: -
j_call: TRBJ2-1
clone_size: -
cdr3_nt: TGCGCCAGCAGCCCGTGGGGGGGCGATGAGCAGTTCTTC
cdr3_aa: CASSPWGGDEQFF

v_call: TRBV6-1
d_call: -
j_call: TRBJ2-5
clone_size: -
cdr3_nt: TGTGCCAGCGATGAATATCCGAGCCAGTACTTC
cdr3_aa: CASDEYPSQYF

v_call: TRBV5-4
d_call: TRBD1
j_call: TRBJ2-2
clone_size: few
cdr3_nt: TGTGCCAGCAGCTCGACAGGGGGCGCGGGGGAGCTGTTTTTT
cdr3_aa: CASSSTGGAGELFF

v_call: TRBV6-4
d_call: TRBD1
j_call: TRBJ1-1
clone_size: -
cdr3_nt: TGTGCCAGCAGTGAGGGACAGGGGAACACTGAAGCTTTCTTT
cdr3_aa: CASSEGQGNTEAFF

v_call: TRBV7-9
d_call: -
j_call: TRBJ2-1
clone_size: -
cdr3_nt: TGTGCCAGCAGCCCGCGGGACAGTTCCGACAATGAGCAGTTCTTC
cdr3_aa: CASSPRDSSDNEQFF

v_call: TRBV14
d_call: TRBD1
j_call: TRBJ1-1
clone_size: once
cdr3_nt: TGTGCCAGCAGCCTCTACAGGGGCGAAGCTTTCTTT
cdr3_aa: CASSLYRGEAFF

v_call: TRBV6-5
d_call: -
j_call: TRBJ2-7
clone_size: -
cdr3_nt: TGTGCCAGCAGTCCCCCGGGACACACCTACGAGCAGTACTTC
cdr3_aa: CASSPPGHTYEQYF

v_call: TRBV7-2
d_call: TRBD1
j_call: TRBJ2-1
clone_size: -
cdr3_nt: TGTGCCAGCAGCGTACCGCGGACAGGGAAATTCGATGAGCAGTTCTTC
cdr3_aa: CASSVPRTGKFDEQFF

v_call: TRBV16
d_call: -
j_call: TRBJ2-3
clone_size: -
cdr3_nt: TGTGCCAGCAGCCAAGGGACAAGGACAGATACGCAGTATTTT
cdr3_aa: CASSQGTRTDTQYF

v_call: TRBV19
d_call: -
j_call: TRBJ1-1
clone_size: -
cdr3_nt: TGTGCCACCGCGTGGACATTTAACACTGAAGCTTTCTTT
cdr3_aa: CATAWTFNTEAFF

v_call: TRBV2
d_call: TRBD2
j_call: TRBJ2-1
clone_size: once
cdr3_nt: TGTGCCAGCAGATGGGCTAGCGGGGGGGGAGATGAGCAGTTCTTC
cdr3_aa: CASRWASGGGDEQFF

v_call: TRBV9
d_call: TRBD2
j_call: TRBJ2-1
clone_size: -
cdr3_nt: TGTGCCAGCAGCGGACTAGCGGGAGGGGACAATGAGCAGTTCTTC
cdr3_aa: CASSGLAGGDNEQFF

v_call: TRBV28
d_call: TRBD1
j_call: TRBJ1-5
clone_size: few
cdr3_nt: TGTGCCAGCAGTTTATACAGGGGTAGCAATCAGCCCCAGCATTTT
cdr3_aa: CASSLYRGSNQPQHF

v_call: TRBV20-1
d_call: -
j_call: TRBJ1-2
clone_size: -
cdr3_nt: TGCAGTGCGAGTAAGGGCTACACCTTC
cdr3_aa: CSASKGYTF

v_call: TRBV6-6
d_call: TRBD2
j_call: TRBJ2-7
clone_size: -
cdr3_nt: TGTGCCAGCAGGCCAAGAGCGGGAGTCTCCTACGAGCAGTACTTC
cdr3_aa: CASRPRAGVSYEQYF

v_call: TRBV7-9
d_call: -
j_call: TRBJ2-1
clone_size: once
cdr3_nt: TGTGCCAGCAGCCTCCTAGGGGCAAGATGGTACAATGAGCAGTTCTTC
cdr3_aa: CASSLLGARWYNEQFF

v_call: TRBV30
d_call: TRBD1
j_call: TRBJ1-1
clone_size: -
cdr3_nt: TGTGCCTGGAGTGTAGGGGGCCTAAAGAACACTGAAGCTTTCTTT
cdr3_aa: CAWSVGGLKNTEAFF

v_call: TRBV6-4
d_call: TRBD2
j_call: TRBJ2-1
clone_size: -
cdr3_nt: TGTGCCAGCAGTGACCTAGCGGGGGGCCCAGATGAGCAGTTCTTC
cdr3_aa: CASSDLAGGPDEQFF

v_call: TRBV11-3
d_call: TRBD2
j_call: TRBJ2-3
clone_size: -
cdr3_nt: TGTGCCAGCAGCTTACTCCGACTAGCGGGGACAGATACGCAGTATTTT
cdr3_aa: CASSLLRLAGTDTQYF

v_call: TRBV6-1
d_call: -
j_call: TRBJ1-1
clone_size: few
cdr3_nt: TGTGCCAGTTGGTCAGATAACACTGAAGCTTTCTTT
cdr3_aa: CASWSDNTEAFF

v_call: TRBV7-8
d_call: TRBD2
j_call: TRBJ2-5
clone_size: -
cdr3_nt: TGTGCCAGCAGCTCGACTCCGGGACTAGCGGGAGCGGGAGAGACCCAGTACTTC
cdr3_aa: CASSSTPGLAGAGETQYF

v_call: TRBV4-2
d_call: TRBD2
j_call: TRBJ2-7
clone_size: -
cdr3_nt: TGTGCCAGCAGCCACGGGGGGACTAGCGGGACAGCGCAGTACTTC
cdr3_aa: CASSHGGTSGTAQYF

v_call: TRBV7-9
d_call: TRBD1
j_call: TRBJ2-1
clone_size: -
cdr3_nt: TGTGCCAGCAGCTTCACCGGGACAGGGGATGAGCAGTTCTTC
cdr3_aa: CASSFTGTGDEQFF

v_call: TRBV7-8
d_call: -
j_call: TRBJ2-7
clone_size: -
cdr3_nt: TGTGCCAGCAGCTTAGATGCGACAGTTGCCTCCTACGAGCAGTACTTC
cdr3_aa: CASSLDATVASYEQYF

v_call: TRBV6-1
d_call: -
j_call: TRBJ1-1
clone_size: -
cdr3_nt: TGTGCCAGCAGTGAAGCCCCAGGGTCTTCCACTGAAGCTTTCTTT
cdr3_aa: CASSEAPGSSTEAFF

v_call: TRBV5-4
d_call: -
j_call: TRBJ1-6
clone_size: -
cdr3_nt: TGTGCCACCGGGAATTCGGGACACAGTGGGTCACCCCTCCACTTT
cdr3_aa: CATGNSGHSGSPLHF

v_call: TRBV23-1
d_call: TRBD2
j_call: TRBJ2-5
clone_size: -
cdr3_nt: TGCGCCAGCGGGGGGGGGTCAGAGACCCAGTACTTC
cdr3_aa: CASGGGSETQYF

v_call: TRBV7-9
d_call: TRBD1
j_call: TRBJ1-6
clone_size: -
cdr3_nt: TGTGCCAGCAGCTCTCCCGTGGGACAGGGTATCGGTAATTCACCCCTCCACTTT
cdr3_aa: CASSSPVGQGIGNSPLHF

v_call: TRBV5-4
d_call: TRBD1
j_call: TRBJ1-1
clone_size: -
cdr3_nt: TGTGCCAGCAGCGTCCCCGGGACAGGGGGCACTGAAGCTTTCTTT
cdr3_aa: CASSVPGTGGTEAFF

v_call: TRBV19
d_call: TRBD1
j_call: TRBJ1-1
clone_size: -
cdr3_nt: TGTGCCAGTAGTATATCCGGACAGGGCGCCACTGAAGCTTTCTTT
cdr3_aa: CASSISGQGATEAFF

v_call: TRBV11-2
d_call: -
j_call: TRBJ2-7
clone_size: -
cdr3_nt: TGTGCCAGCAGCTGGGACGGGAGCTCCTACGAGCAGTACTTC
cdr3_aa: CASSWDGSSYEQYF

v_call: TRBV6-6
d_call: TRBD1
j_call: TRBJ1-1
clone_size: -
cdr3_nt: TGTGCCAGCAGTCCCCAGGGGGCGAACACTGAAGCTTTCTTT
cdr3_aa: CASSPQGANTEAFF

v_call: TRBV7-6
d_call: -
j_call: TRBJ1-1
clone_size: -
cdr3_nt: TGTGCCAGCAGCAAGACAGGGAACACTGAAGCTTTCTTT
cdr3_aa: CASSKTGNTEAFF

v_call: TRBV7-2
d_call: TRBD1
j_call: TRBJ1-5
clone_size: medium-sized
cdr3_nt: TGTGCCAGCAGCTTAGGACAGGGGAATCAGCCCCAGCATTTT
cdr3_aa: CASSLGQGNQPQHF

v_call: TRBV19
d_call: TRBD1
j_call: TRBJ2-2
clone_size: -
cdr3_nt: TGTGCCAGTAGTATTGACAGGGGGCGCGACACCGGGGAGCTGTTTTTT
cdr3_aa: CASSIDRGRDTGELFF

v_call: TRBV7-9
d_call: -
j_call: TRBJ1-2
clone_size: -
cdr3_nt: TGTGCTAGCAGCTTAGCGGGGGGGCGCGTATATGGCTACACCTTC
cdr3_aa: CASSLAGGRVYGYTF

v_call: TRBV19
d_call: TRBD2
j_call: TRBJ2-7
clone_size: -
cdr3_nt: TGTGCCAGTAGTATCGGGGGGGGATCCTACGAGCAGTACTTC
cdr3_aa: CASSIGGGSYEQYF

v_call: TRBV9
d_call: -
j_call: TRBJ2-1
clone_size: -
cdr3_nt: TGTGCCAGCAGCGTAGTCCCGCGGGATAGTCATGAGCAGTTCTTC
cdr3_aa: CASSVVPRDSHEQFF

v_call: TRBV6-6
d_call: -
j_call: TRBJ1-1
clone_size: -
cdr3_nt: TGTGCCAGCAGTTACAAGGCGGGGGGTGGGAGCACTGAAGCTTTCTTT
cdr3_aa: CASSYKAGGGSTEAFF

v_call: TRBV11-3
d_call: -
j_call: TRBJ1-1
clone_size: -
cdr3_nt: TGTGCCAGCAGCCCCTACCGACAGGTGAACACTGAAGCTTTCTTT
cdr3_aa: CASSPYRQVNTEAFF

v_call: TRBV5-1
d_call: -
j_call: TRBJ1-1
clone_size: -
cdr3_nt: TGCGCCAGCAGCAGGTGGGGGGGAGCTGAAGCTTTCTTT
cdr3_aa: CASSRWGGAEAFF

v_call: TRBV5-4
d_call: -
j_call: TRBJ1-3
clone_size: few
cdr3_nt: TGTGCCAGCAGCTATGACGGGTTCTCTGGAAACACCATATATTTT
cdr3_aa: CASSYDGFSGNTIYF